Below are 16 T cell receptor beta chains sequenced from a single sample in a study of neoadjuvant anti-PD-1 for oral cavity cancer. The assay was immunoSEQ multiplex PCR, and TCRdb's table has in-frame clones only and misses some. Of under 15,000 clones listed, roughly 60% are singletons. This material consisted of tumor tissue, taken before nivolumab (anti-PD-1) treatment. The receptors here all came from a person aged 40 to 85 with oral cavity squamous cell carcinoma. The donor label of this sample is uncertain.

The chain combines TRBV19 with TRBJ1-1, with 9 bases that match TRBD1. Germline V gene sequence: CDR1 LNHDA, CDR2 SQIVND (reference sequence). This CDR3 spans 16 amino acids. J gave up 4 bases and V 6 bases, and 12 bases lay outside the gene matches. The CDR3 region is CASRPTGGRAGTEAFF. As DNA, the CDR3 is TGTGCCAGTAGGCCGACAGGGGGTCGAGCGGGCACTGAAGCTTTCTTT.

The V and J genes are TRBV19 and TRBJ2-1; TRBD1 aligns across 8 bases. The V gene end was trimmed by 4 bases and the J gene end by 0 bases; junction bases not matched to a gene: 5. Germline CDR1 is LNHDA and CDR2 is SQIVND (reference sequence). The CDR3 contains 16 residues. In DNA form, the CDR3 reads TGTGCCAGTAGTAGGGGACAGGTTATCTCCTACAATGAGCAGTTCTTC. Its translation is CASSRGQVISYNEQFF.

In its sample, this clone was seen a few times. This chain uses TRBV2 with TRBJ2-7; 9 bases are shared with TRBD2. Germline V gene data show CDR1 as SNHLY and CDR2 as FYNNEI. The V and J ends lost 4 bases and 9 bases, in that order; junction bases with no gene match: 7. The CDR3 consists of 13 residues. The CDR3 bases are TGTGCCAGCAGTGCTAGCGGGATTTCCGGGCAGTACTTC. Its translation is CASSASGISGQYF. Looking up the rest from reference TRBV2 and TRBJ2-7 gives the full variable domain: EPEVTQTPSHQVTQMGQEVILRCVPISNHLYFYWYRQILGQKVEFLVSFYNNEISEKSEIFDDQFSVERPDGSNFTLKIRSTKLEDSAMYFCASSASGISGQYFGPGTRLTVT.

The CDR3 region is CSVEEARQETQYF. For the CDR3, the DNA is TGCAGCGTTGAAGAAGCACGACAAGAGACCCAGTACTTC. This sequence joins TRBV29-1 and TRBJ2-5; D unresolved. The CDR3 contains 13 residues. Germline-derived CDR1 and CDR2 are SQVTM and ANQGSEA. V gave up 0 bases and J gave up 2 bases, with 7 bases separating them. Combining the CDR3 with reference TRBV29-1 and TRBJ2-5 gives the whole variable domain SAVISQKPSRDICQRGTSLTIQCQVDSQVTMMFWYRQQPGQSLTLIATANQGSEATYESGFVIDKFPISRPNLTFSTLTVSNMSPEDSSIYLCSVEEARQETQYFGPGTRLLVL.

The chain has TRBV27 and TRBJ2-3; D is unclear. Germline V gene sequence: CDR1 MNHEY, CDR2 SMNVEV (reference sequence). The CDR3 contains 13 residues. Trimming left V 3 bases short and J 3 bases short, with 7 bases between. Written as DNA, the CDR3 is TGTGCCAGCAGTTTTGCCAGGACAGATACGCAGTATTTT. Translating it yields CASSFARTDTQYF.

The chain couples TRBV5-6 to TRBJ1-5, with D uncertain. Per the germline V gene, CDR1 is SGHDT and CDR2 is YYEEEE. The CDR3 extends over 15 amino acids. V was shortened by 0 bases and J by 7 bases, with 14 bases between the two germline ends. CDR3: CASSLGHYPGQPQHF. The DNA for the CDR3 is TGTGCCAGCAGCTTGGGACACTACCCTGGGCAGCCCCAGCATTTT.

This chain uses TRBV6-1 with TRBJ1-1; 8 positions match TRBD1. Germline V gene data show CDR1 as MNHNS and CDR2 as SASEGT. This CDR3 has 14 residues. The trim removed 6 bases at V and 4 bases at J, leaving 7 bases unmatched. This chain's CDR3 is CASSSTGGSTEAFF. The CDR3 region has the DNA TGTGCCAGCAGCTCCACAGGGGGGTCCACTGAAGCTTTCTTT.

The chain recombines TRBV29-1 with TRBJ2-4, with TRBD1 identical over 7 bases. The CDR3 length is 16 residues. Looked up from germline, CDR1 is SQVTM and CDR2 is ANQGSEA. With V trimmed by 5 bases and J by 7 bases, 17 bases remained unmatched. The CDR3 protein is CSVLGSHFQGVNIQYF. The CDR3 DNA is TGCAGCGTTTTAGGATCCCACTTTCAGGGGGTGAACATTCAGTACTTC.

The chain carries TRBV27 and TRBJ1-2, with no clear D. The CDR3 totals 15 residues. V lost 0 bases, J lost 3 bases, and 11 bases lay in between. Germline V gene lookup returns CDR1 MNHEY and CDR2 SMNVEV (reference sequence). Here the CDR3 reads CASSLSTGGYYGYTF. The CDR3 nucleotides are TGTGCCAGCAGTTTATCGACGGGCGGGTACTATGGCTACACCTTC.

This clone has only a few counts. The V call is TRBV27, the J call TRBJ1-2; D uncertain. The CDR3 contains 17 residues. Germline loops: CDR1 MNHEY, CDR2 SMNVEV (reference sequence). Trimming took 4 bases from V and 4 from J, leaving 22 bases between them. CDR3 sequence (DNA): TGTGCCAGCAGTTCAAAAGGTACGCGACGGGCCGTCTATGGCTACACCTTC. Translating gives CASSSKGTRRAVYGYTF.

The CDR3 coding sequence is TGCGCCAGCAGCTTGGCCTTAGTCACTGAAGCTTTCTTT. Translating it yields CASSLALVTEAFF. This rearrangement joins TRBV5-1 to TRBJ1-1; D is ambiguous. Germline CDR1 and CDR2: SGHRS and YFSETQ. Deletions cut 0 bases from V and 4 bases from J, with 7 bases between. This CDR3 has 13 residues.

The chain joins TRBV2 to TRBJ2-7; D is ambiguous. CDR1 and CDR2 (germline): SNHLY, FYNNEI. Trimming left V 4 bases short and J 7 bases short, with 20 bases between. The CDR3 covers 15 residues. The DNA of the CDR3 is TGTGCCAGCAGTGGAATTCAAGCCATCTTGGGGGAGCAGTACTTC. It translates to CASSGIQAILGEQYF.

The genes are TRBV11-3 and TRBJ2-2; D ambiguous. V was trimmed by 3 bases and J by 4 bases, leaving 3 bases between them. The CDR3 runs 12 residues. Germline-derived CDR1 and CDR2 are SGHNT and YENEEA. The CDR3 spells CASSFPTGELFF. CDR3 nucleotide sequence: TGTGCCAGCAGCTTCCCCACCGGGGAGCTGTTTTTT.

CDR3 coding DNA: TGTGCCAGCAGCTTCTCTAGTGGGGTCCAGGACGAGCAGTACTTC. It encodes CASSFSSGVQDEQYF. V usage is TRBV7-8 and J usage is TRBJ2-7; the D is unclear. Germline-derived CDR1 and CDR2 are SGHVS and FQNEAQ. The CDR3 totals 15 residues. The V end was cut by 3 bases, the J end by 5 bases, with 17 bases between.

This chain uses TRBV7-8 with TRBJ2-7; TRBD2 matches 7 bases. V shed 5 bases and J 1 base; nucleotides not matched to a gene: 8. CDR1 and CDR2 (germline): SGHVS, FQNEAQ. The CDR3 runs to 15 residues. CDR3 in DNA: TGTGCCAGCAGCCCCCCCGGCGGGGGATCCTACGAGCAGTACTTC. Translation: CASSPPGGGSYEQYF.

The V gene is TRBV5-1, the J gene TRBJ1-3; a weak D match, TRBD1 (5 bases). CDR1 and CDR2 (germline): SGHRS, YFSETQ. CDR3 length: 14 residues. V lost 0 bases and J 4 bases, leaving 8 bases between the germline ends. Here the CDR3 DNA reads TGCGCCAGCAGCTTGGAAGGGACCGGAAACACCATATATTTT. It translates to CASSLEGTGNTIYF.